A single sample is the source of the 26 T cell receptor beta chains below, sequenced in a study of blood T cells in healthy people across ages (dated by TCRdb to the mid-2010s). Library preparation was by 5' RACE. These reads were obtained on an Illumina HiSeq 2500. A second PCR of about 7 to 12 cycles was run with a J-beta primer mix and a sample-barcoded 5' primer. TCRdb took the public reads, trimmed them with fastp at Q25, ran MiXCR for clone calling and kept in-frame beta chains. Every distinct CDR3 protein forms one entry, paired with its most common genes and DNA. For this sample the table gives roughly 1,700,000 distinct CDR3 sequences, of which roughly 30% were detected only once. The ten top clones hold roughly 8.2% of the sample. The sequenced sample was blood. The receptors originated from a woman aged 25-40 years in good health.

This clonotype was seen only a few times. J is TRBJ1-2 and V is TRBV20-1; D may be TRBD1 (5 bases). The CDR3 is 14 residues long. V gave up 1 base and J gave up 4 bases, with 13 bases separating them. CDR1 and CDR2 (germline): DFQATT, SNEGSKA (reference sequence). CDR3 coding DNA: TGCAGTGCTAGAGCCAGGGAATCGGTCTATGGCTACACCTTC. Its protein product is CSARARESVYGYTF.

This clonotype showed up many times. The chain's CDR3 is CASAIAEEQFF. The CDR3 nucleotides read TGCGCCAGCGCTATCGCGGAGGAGCAGTTCTTC. The gene calls are TRBV5-1 and TRBJ2-1; D call uncertain. This CDR3 contains 11 residues. V lost 7 bases, J lost 10 bases, and 12 bases lay in between. Germline V gives CDR1 SGHRS, CDR2 YFSETQ.

Many counts were recorded for this clonotype. The chain uses TRBV20-1 and TRBJ2-7; 13 nucleotides agree with TRBD2. Looked up from germline, CDR1 is DFQATT and CDR2 is SNEGSKA (reference sequence). V dropped 5 bases and J dropped 0; count of bases not matched to a gene: 13. The CDR3 extends over 18 amino acids. The CDR3 spells CSAGNPGTSGISSYEQYF. The CDR3 DNA follows: TGCAGTGCTGGTAATCCCGGGACTAGCGGGATCAGCTCCTACGAGCAGTACTTC.

The rearrangement uses TRBV15 and TRBJ1-1; D not resolved. The V end was cut by 1 base, the J end by 1 base, with 10 bases between. Germline CDR1 is LNHNV and CDR2 is YYDKDF (reference sequence). This CDR3 is built from 15 residues. The CDR3 is CATSRGEVKNTEAFF. The DNA for the CDR3 is TGTGCCACCAGCAGAGGTGAAGTTAAGAACACTGAAGCTTTCTTT.

This chain connects TRBV4-1 to TRBJ1-1; D might be TRBD1 (6 bases). V was shortened by 8 bases and J by 1 base, with 23 bases between the two germline ends. Germline V lookup: CDR1 MGHRA, CDR2 YSYEKL. This CDR3 has 17 residues. CDR3 nucleotides: TGCGCCAGCCGTAACCCCCAAAGGGTCAGGGGGAACACTGAAGCTTTCTTT. As protein: CASRNPQRVRGNTEAFF.

The chain joins TRBV18 to TRBJ2-6; D may be TRBD1 (6 bases). The CDR3 sequence is 19 residues long. Germline CDR1 is KGHSH and CDR2 is LQKENI. Between the trimmed V and J ends, which lost 3 bases and 1 base, there was a span of 19 bases. CDR3 sequence reads: CASSPSQGTGSSGANVLTF. Here the CDR3 DNA reads TGTGCCAGCTCACCCTCACAGGGTACTGGTTCTTCTGGGGCCAACGTCCTGACTTTC.

This clonotype was recorded many times. This chain uses TRBV29-1 with TRBJ2-3; possible D gene TRBD2, 6 bases. V lost 5 bases to trimming and J lost 0 bases, with 15 bases between them. This CDR3 is built from 15 residues. Looked up from germline, CDR1 is SQVTM and CDR2 is ANQGSEA. The DNA of the CDR3 is TGCAGCGTTAGGGGTAGCGGATCTAGCACAGATACGCAGTATTTT. As protein: CSVRGSGSSTDTQYF.

This clonotype was seen more than once but under ten times. The chain employs TRBV9 and TRBJ2-5; tentative D call: TRBD2 (5 bases). The V end lost 7 bases, the J end lost 0 bases, and 16 bases lay between the germline ends. The CDR3 consists of 15 residues. Germline V gene data show CDR1 as SGDLS and CDR2 as YYNGEE. CDR3 region: CASCDVGMYQETQYF. CDR3 nucleotide sequence: TGTGCCAGCTGCGACGTCGGGATGTACCAAGAGACCCAGTACTTC.

The rearrangement joins TRBV18 to TRBJ2-2; D remains ambiguous. CDR1 and CDR2 (germline): KGHSH, LQKENI. Trimming pared 7 bases from V and 2 bases from J, leaving 11 bases between. This CDR3 comprises 14 residues. This CDR3 is CASFVDLNTGELFF. CDR3 nucleotide sequence: TGTGCCAGCTTCGTCGACTTAAACACCGGGGAGCTGTTTTTT.

The J gene is TRBJ2-1, the V gene TRBV5-1; D gene ambiguous. This CDR3 is 16 amino acids long. Trimming pared 4 bases from V and 4 bases from J, leaving 18 bases between. Germline CDR1 is SGHRS and CDR2 is YFSETQ. The CDR3 DNA follows: TGCGCCAGCAGCCGAAGATCGGACGGGCGGTACAATGAGCAGTTCTTC. Encoded protein: CASSRRSDGRYNEQFF.

This clonotype was found a few times. An end of the junction differs from the germline gene, which may be a read error. The chain uses TRBV6-5 and TRBJ2-1; 15 nucleotides agree with TRBD2. Germline lookup yields CDR1 MNHEY and CDR2 SVGAGI. The length of the CDR3 is 14 residues. The chain's CDR3 is CASGLAGGQDEEFF. In DNA form, the CDR3 reads TGTGCCAGTGGACTAGCGGGAGGGCAGGATGAGGAGTTCTTC.

Comment on this clonotype: The junction and the germline gene differ at one end; a read error may be behind it. The chain recombines TRBV20-1 with TRBJ2-7; 8 nucleotides line up with TRBD1. The CDR3 consists of 15 residues. Germline lookup yields CDR1 DFQATT and CDR2 SNEGSKA (reference sequence). CDR3 DNA: TGCAATGCTAGAGCAGGACAGGGTTTAGGGTACGAGCAGTACTTC. Encoded protein: CNARAGQGLGYEQYF.

This clonotype appeared a few times. The CDR3 is CASSLSRQGEQYF. The CDR3 region has the DNA TGCGCCAGCAGCTTATCACGCCAGGGCGAGCAGTACTTC. The chain links TRBV5-1 to TRBJ2-7, with D tentatively TRBD1 (5 bases). Trimming shortened V by 2 bases and J by 6 bases, and 12 bases separated the two germline ends. Germline lookup yields CDR1 SGHRS and CDR2 YFSETQ. The CDR3 is made up of 13 amino acids. The whole variable domain, filled in from reference TRBV5-1 and TRBJ2-7, reads KAGVTQTPRYLIKTRGQQVTLSCSPISGHRSVSWYQQTPGQGLQFLFEYFSETQRNKGNFPGRFSGRQFSNSRSEMNVSTLELGDSALYLCASSLSRQGEQYFGPGTRLTVT.

This clonotype was recorded at least ten times. The chain combines TRBV6-2 or TRBV6-3 with TRBJ2-7; D gene unclear. The V end lost 2 bases, the J end lost 6 bases, and 20 bases lay between the germline ends. The germline V gene has CDR1 MNHEY and CDR2 SVGEGT. The CDR3 has 16 residues. CDR3 bases: TGTGCCAGCAGTTACGTCGGTGGCCCCCGGAAGGCCGAGCAGTACTTC. Its translation: CASSYVGGPRKAEQYF.

The chain has TRBV5-1 and TRBJ2-1; D not certain. The CDR3 is 12 residues long. The germline CDR1 and CDR2 sequences are SGHRS and YFSETQ. V dropped 0 bases and J dropped 10 bases, with 8 bases sitting between them. The CDR3 region has the DNA TGCGCCAGCAGCTTGGATTGGTTGGAGCAGTTCTTC. This translates into CASSLDWLEQFF.

The chain uses TRBV25-1 and TRBJ1-5; D ambiguous. Trimming cost V 4 bases and J 1 base, with 20 bases left between them. In germline, CDR1 is MGHDK, CDR2 SYGVNS. This CDR3 has 18 residues. The CDR3 coding sequence is TGTGCCAGCAGTGCTCAGGACTTCCGAAAAGTGAGCAATCAGCCCCAGCATTTT. Residues: CASSAQDFRKVSNQPQHF.

There are many counts of this clonotype. The V and J genes are TRBV7-2 and TRBJ2-7, with 9 bases that match TRBD1. Germline CDR1 is SGHTA and CDR2 is FQGNSA. Losses at the gene ends were 5 bases for V and 7 bases for J; bases not matched to a gene: 6. The CDR3 spans 13 residues. The CDR3 DNA reads as TGTGCCAGCAGCCTGGACAGGGGTCGGGAGCAGTACTTC. It is translated as CASSLDRGREQYF.

This clonotype was counted at least ten times. The CDR3 region is CASSPTGGEQFF. In DNA, the CDR3 is TGTGCCAGCAGCCCTACGGGGGGTGAGCAGTTCTTC. The rearrangement joins TRBV3-1 to TRBJ2-1, with 7 nucleotides matching TRBD2. V trimming: 4 bases; J trimming: 9 bases; junction bases outside the gene matches: 3. This CDR3 has 12 residues. CDR1 and CDR2 from the germline V gene are LGHDT and YNNKEL (reference sequence).

This clonotype was seen a handful of times. This chain connects TRBV7-9 to TRBJ1-1; D ambiguous. V lost 5 bases, J lost 4 bases, and 14 bases lay in between. The CDR3 has 14 residues. Germline values: CDR1 SEHNR, CDR2 FQNEAQ (reference sequence). The CDR3 is CASSPPGVITEAFF. CDR3 sequence (DNA): TGTGCCAGCAGCCCTCCCGGGGTGATCACTGAAGCTTTCTTT.

The chain joins TRBV7-2 to TRBJ2-7, with 9 bases fitting TRBD2. Germline V CDR1 and CDR2: SGHTA, FQGNSA. The CDR3 totals 17 residues. Trimming at V came to 1 base and at J to 1 base, leaving 8 bases not matched to a gene. Here the CDR3 DNA reads TGTGCCAGCAGCTTAGAAGCCGGGACTAGCTTTTCCTACGAGCAGTACTTC. Translation: CASSLEAGTSFSYEQYF.

As concerns this clonotype: A much larger clone is a single base away; this may be a read error. V and J are TRBV29-1 and TRBJ2-1, with TRBD2 matching 7 bases. CDR3 length: 16 residues. CDR1 and CDR2 (germline): SQVTM, ANQGSEA. Trimming cost V 0 bases and J 6 bases; bases outside gene matches: 11. Here the CDR3 reads CSVEDEGGTDVNEQFF. The CDR3 DNA sequence: TGCAGCGTTGAAGACGAGGGAGGGACCGACGTCAATGAGCAGTTCTTC.

This clonotype has ten or more counts. V is TRBV12-5 and J is TRBJ2-7, with TRBD2 identical over 11 bases. CDR3 length: 14 residues. CDR1 and CDR2 (germline): LGHNT, FRNRAP. The V segment lost 5 bases and the J segment 5 bases; nucleotides outside the gene matches: 5. For the CDR3, the DNA is TGTGCTAGTGGTATAGCGGGAGGGCCAAACGAGCAGTACTTC. Encoded protein: CASGIAGGPNEQYF.

This clonotype was counted ten times or more. The chain couples TRBV12-3 or TRBV12-4 to TRBJ1-2; 10 bases agree with TRBD1. Germline trimming cut 6 bases from V and 2 bases from J; bases unmatched to any gene: 3. The CDR3 covers 14 residues. The CDR3 DNA is TGTGCCAGCAGGCCGACAGGGGGCAACTATGGCTACACCTTC. As protein: CASRPTGGNYGYTF.

The chain employs TRBV20-1 and TRBJ1-1, with D maybe TRBD1 (6 bases). This CDR3 spans 14 amino acids. Germline V lookup: CDR1 DFQATT, CDR2 SNEGSKA (reference sequence). Trimming left V 0 bases short and J 5 bases short, with 13 bases between. CDR3 residues: CSARDVGGKTEAFF. CDR3 coding DNA: TGCAGTGCTAGAGATGTAGGGGGGAAAACTGAAGCTTTCTTT.

This clonotype has a count of ten or more. V usage is TRBV7-2 and J usage is TRBJ2-1; 13 nucleotides align to TRBD2. The germline V gene encodes CDR1 SGHTA and CDR2 FQGNSA. The CDR3 covers 16 residues. V lost 9 bases to trimming and J lost 8 bases; unmatched junction nucleotides: 13. The CDR3 here is CASQSEGTSGIHEQFF. CDR3 nucleotides: TGTGCCAGTCAAAGTGAGGGGACTAGCGGGATCCATGAGCAGTTCTTC.

Comments on this clonotype: With a much larger clone just one base away, this may be a read error. The rearrangement joins TRBV29-1 to TRBJ2-7, with 12 bases lining up with TRBD2. Unmatched junction bases numbered 5, after V lost 4 bases and J lost 7 bases. The CDR3 runs to 13 residues. Germline V gene lookup returns CDR1 SQVTM and CDR2 ANQGSEA. The CDR3 nucleotides are TGCAGCGTTGCCGCTAGCGGGAGGGAAGAGCAGTACTTC. Translation: CSVAASGREEQYF.